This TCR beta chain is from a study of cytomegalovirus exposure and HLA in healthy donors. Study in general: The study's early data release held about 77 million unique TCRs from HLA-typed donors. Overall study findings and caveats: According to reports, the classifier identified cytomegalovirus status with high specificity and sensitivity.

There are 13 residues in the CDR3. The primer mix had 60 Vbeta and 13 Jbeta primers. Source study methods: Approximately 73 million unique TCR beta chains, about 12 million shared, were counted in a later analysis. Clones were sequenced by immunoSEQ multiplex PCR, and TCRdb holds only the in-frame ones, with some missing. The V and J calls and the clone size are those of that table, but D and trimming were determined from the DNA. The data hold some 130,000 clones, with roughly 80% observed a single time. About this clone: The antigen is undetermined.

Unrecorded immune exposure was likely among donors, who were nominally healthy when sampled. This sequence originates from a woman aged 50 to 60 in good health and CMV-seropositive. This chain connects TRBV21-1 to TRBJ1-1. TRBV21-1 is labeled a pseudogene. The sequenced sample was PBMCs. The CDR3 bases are TGTGCCAGCAGATGCTGGGGGGGCGACCCGACTTTCTTT. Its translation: CASRCWGGDPTFF.